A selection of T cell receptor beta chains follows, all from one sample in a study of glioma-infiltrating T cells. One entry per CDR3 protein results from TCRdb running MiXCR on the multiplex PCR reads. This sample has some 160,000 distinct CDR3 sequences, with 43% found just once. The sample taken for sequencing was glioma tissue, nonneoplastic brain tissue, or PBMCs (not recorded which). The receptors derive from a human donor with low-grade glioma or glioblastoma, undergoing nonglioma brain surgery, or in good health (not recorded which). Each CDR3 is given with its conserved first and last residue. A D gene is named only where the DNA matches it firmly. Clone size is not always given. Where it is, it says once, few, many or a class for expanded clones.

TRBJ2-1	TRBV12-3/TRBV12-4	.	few	TGTGCCAGCGGGGGGCTAGCGTTCAATGAGCAGTTCTTC	CASGGLAFNEQFF
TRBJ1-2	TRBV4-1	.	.	TGCGCCAGCAGCCAAGTCTGGTACACCTTAAACTATGGCTACACCTTC	CASSQVWYTLNYGYTF
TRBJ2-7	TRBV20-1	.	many	TGCAGTGCTAGAGATTTCCGGGGACCCTACGAGCAGTACTTC	CSARDFRGPYEQYF
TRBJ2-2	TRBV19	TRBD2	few	TGTGCCACCCGACTAGCGGGAGGCGGGACCGGGGAGCTGTTTTTT	CATRLAGGGTGELFF
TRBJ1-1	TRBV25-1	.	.	TGTGCCGCGGTGGACCCCGACACCGAAGCTTTCTTT	CAAVDPDTEAFF
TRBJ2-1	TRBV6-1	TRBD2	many	TGTGCCAGCAGTTCGACTAGCGGGATAAGGCAGTTCTTC	CASSSTSGIRQFF
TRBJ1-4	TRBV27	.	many	TGTGCCAGCAGTCCCCGGGACGGTGAAAAACTGTTTTTT	CASSPRDGEKLFF
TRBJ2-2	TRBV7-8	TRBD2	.	TGTGCCAGCAGCTTAGAGCGGGGAGAGCGGACCGGGGAGCTGTTTTTT	CASSLERGERTGELFF
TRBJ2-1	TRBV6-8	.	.	TGTGCAGGCAGCCTTACCCTTCGACGCGCGGAGCAGTTCTTC	CAGSLTLRRAEQFF
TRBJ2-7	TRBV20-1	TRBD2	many	TGCAGTGCTGAGTACCTAGCGGGAGGGCCCTACGAGCAGTACTTC	CSAEYLAGGPYEQYF
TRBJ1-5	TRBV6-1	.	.	TGTGCCAGCAGTGAAGCGGGTGTTAGCAATCAGCCCCAGCATTTT	CASSEAGVSNQPQHF
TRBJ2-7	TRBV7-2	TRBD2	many	TGTGCCAGCAGCGTCGGGACTAGCGGGAGGACTACATTTTACGAGCAGTACTTC	CASSVGTSGRTTFYEQYF
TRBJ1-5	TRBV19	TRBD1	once	TGTGCCAGTAGTACCGTCGAACAGGGGAGTAGCAATCAGCCCCAGCATTTT	CASSTVEQGSSNQPQHF
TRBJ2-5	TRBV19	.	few	TGTGCCAGTAAGACGGCTACGCAAGAGACCCAGTACTTC	CASKTATQETQYF
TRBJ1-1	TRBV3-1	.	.	TGTGCCAGCAGCCTCCAGATAAACACTGAAGCTTTCTTT	CASSLQINTEAFF
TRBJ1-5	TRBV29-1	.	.	TGCAGCGTCTCCTGGGGACTGAATCAGCCCCAGCATTTT	CSVSWGLNQPQHF
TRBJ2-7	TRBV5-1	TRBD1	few	TGCGCCAGCAGCTCTACAGGGGGGAAGACCTACGAGCAGTACTTC	CASSSTGGKTYEQYF
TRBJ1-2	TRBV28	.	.	TGTGCCAGCAGTTTAACAGGAAACTATGGCCACACCTTC	CASSLTGNYGHTF
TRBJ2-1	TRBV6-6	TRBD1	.	TGTGCCAGCAGTTACTCTTTACGACAGGGCCCCAGCAGAGGAGTCAATGAGCAGTTCTTC	CASSYSLRQGPSRGVNEQFF
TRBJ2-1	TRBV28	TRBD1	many	TGTGCCAGCAGTTCTTCAGGGGGCGAAGATGTAGCTGAGCAGTTCTTC	CASSSSGGEDVAEQFF
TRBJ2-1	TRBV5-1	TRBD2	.	TGCGCCAGCAGCTTGGATAGTAGCGGGAGTTTAAGTGAGCAGTTCTTC	CASSLDSSGSLSEQFF
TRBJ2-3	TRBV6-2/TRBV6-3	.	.	TGTGCCAGCAGTGACGACCCCCGGCTAGTCGGCACAGGTACGCAGTATTTT	CASSDDPRLVGTGTQYF
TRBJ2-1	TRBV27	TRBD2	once	TGTGCCAGCAGTTTGACTAGCGGGTTTCTGAATGAGCAGTTCTTC	CASSLTSGFLNEQFF
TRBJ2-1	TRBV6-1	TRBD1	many	TGTGCCAGCAGGCGGACAGGGGGAAACAATGAGCAGTTCTTC	CASRRTGGNNEQFF
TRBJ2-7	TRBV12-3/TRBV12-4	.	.	TGTGCCAGCAGTTTTGGGCAGGGGTGCTACGAGCAGTACTTC	CASSFGQGCYEQYF
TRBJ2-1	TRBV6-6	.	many	TGTGCCAGCAGTTACATGGTTGGGGGAGGCCGGTACGATGAGCAGTTCTTC	CASSYMVGGGRYDEQFF
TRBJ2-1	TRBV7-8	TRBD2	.	TGTGCCAGCAGCTTTCTAGCGGGAGATCATGAGCAGTTCTTC	CASSFLAGDHEQFF
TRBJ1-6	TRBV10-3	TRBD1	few	TGTGCCATCAGTCCCGGGACAGGGTATAATTCACCCCTCCACTTT	CAISPGTGYNSPLHF
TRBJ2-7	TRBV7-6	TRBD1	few	TGTGCCAGCAGCTTAAGACAGGGCCCCCTCTACGAGCAGTACTTC	CASSLRQGPLYEQYF
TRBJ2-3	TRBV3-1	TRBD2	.	TGTGCCAGCAGCCAAGATATCCTATCGGGAGGGTTTACGCAGTATTTT	CASSQDILSGGFTQYF
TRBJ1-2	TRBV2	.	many	TGTGCCAGCACGGGGATTCCTAACTATGGCTACACCTTC	CASTGIPNYGYTF
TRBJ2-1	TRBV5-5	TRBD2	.	TGTGCCAGCAGCCAAAGGACTAGCGGGTCCTCCTACAATGAGCAGTTCTTC	CASSQRTSGSSYNEQFF
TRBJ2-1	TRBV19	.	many	TGTGCCAGTAGTAAGTTGGGAAGTCCGGAGCAGTTCTTC	CASSKLGSPEQFF
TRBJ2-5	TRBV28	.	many	TGTGCCAGCAGACTTAGCGGAGGGGAGACCCAGTACTTC	CASRLSGGETQYF
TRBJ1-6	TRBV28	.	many	TGTGCCAGCAAATACCAGGGGAGCAATTCACCCCTCCACTTT	CASKYQGSNSPLHF
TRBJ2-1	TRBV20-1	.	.	TGCAGTGCTAACTTGCTATCGTTCTCCTACAATGAGCAGTTCTTC	CSANLLSFSYNEQFF
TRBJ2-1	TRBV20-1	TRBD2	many	TGCAGTGCTTCATCGGGACTAGCGGGAACATACAATGAGCAGTTCTTC	CSASSGLAGTYNEQFF
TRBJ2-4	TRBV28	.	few	TGTGCCAGCAGTACAAACCTCAGAGAACCATTAGCCAAAAACATTCAGTACTTC	CASSTNLREPLAKNIQYF
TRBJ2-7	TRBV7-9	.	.	TGTGCCAGCAACTTAGGGACAAGGGTCAACGAGCAGTACTTC	CASNLGTRVNEQYF
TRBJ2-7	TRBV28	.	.	TGTACCAGCAGTTTATGGGCGGGGGCGAGCACAGAGCAGTACTTC	CTSSLWAGASTEQYF
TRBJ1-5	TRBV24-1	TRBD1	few	TGTGCCACCAGTGACCTGGACAGGGCCAATCAGCCCCAGCATTTT	CATSDLDRANQPQHF
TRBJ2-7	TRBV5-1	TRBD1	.	TGCGCCAGCAGCTTGGACAGGGGGTTTTCCTACGAGCAGTACTTC	CASSLDRGFSYEQYF
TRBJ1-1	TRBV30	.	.	TGTGCGGTCCGAAGGGGTTCGAACACTGAAGCTTTCTTT	CAVRRGSNTEAFF
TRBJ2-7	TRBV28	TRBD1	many	TGTGCCAGCAGTTCACAGGGGTGGATCCACGAGCAGTACTTC	CASSSQGWIHEQYF
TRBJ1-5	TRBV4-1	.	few	TGCGCCAGCAGCCAGTCCAGCGGGGAGCTCAATCAGCCCCAGCATTTT	CASSQSSGELNQPQHF
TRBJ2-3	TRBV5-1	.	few	TGCGCCAGCTCCCAAGAGGTCACAGATACGCAGTATTTT	CASSQEVTDTQYF